These 30 T cell receptor beta chains were sequenced from one sample in a study of shared clonotypes between healthy human individuals. Assay used: immunoSEQ multiplex PCR; TCRdb lists only in-frame clones, some missing. This sample yields under 2.5 million clones, of which around 90% are seen a single time; around 0.38% belongs to the top ten. The specimen was naive CD4+ T cells from PBMCs. Subset reported: CD45RA+ positively selected. Receptors originate from a man aged 18 to 29 in good health. Some clones in this sample may be carry-over from other donors' samples.

About this clone itself: The sample has other DNA sequences that encode this CDR3 too. The CDR3 here is CASSFGRGQPQHF. Here the CDR3 DNA reads TGTGCCAGCAGTTTTGGCAGGGGTCAGCCCCAGCATTTT. The chain joins TRBV28 to TRBJ1-5; tentative D call: TRBD1 (6 bases). This CDR3 has 13 residues. V shed 3 bases and J shed 6 bases, with 9 bases lying between them. The germline V gene encodes CDR1 MDHEN and CDR2 SYDVKM.

V gene TRBV6-1 combines with J gene TRBJ1-1; D gene uncertain. V dropped 5 bases and J dropped 5 bases, with 12 bases sitting between them. CDR3 length equals 13 residues. CDR1 MNHNS and CDR2 SASEGT come from the germline V gene. The CDR3 spells CASSTVGLTEAFF. CDR3 nucleotides: TGTGCCAGCAGTACGGTAGGACTTACTGAAGCTTTCTTT.

The chain uses TRBV10-3 and TRBJ1-3; D is unclear. Trimming removed 0 bases from V and 2 bases from J, with 11 bases in between. Germline CDR1 is ENHRY and CDR2 is SYGVKD. This CDR3 spans 16 amino acids. For the CDR3, the DNA is TGTGCCATCAGTGAGTCGGAGGGTTTCGCTGGAAACACCATATATTTT. Residues: CAISESEGFAGNTIYF.

This rearrangement joins TRBV30 to TRBJ2-1; D is unclear. V dropped 1 base and J dropped 8 bases, with 18 bases sitting between them. The CDR3 extends over 15 amino acids. Germline lookup yields CDR1 GTSNPN and CDR2 SVGIG (reference sequence). The CDR3 loop is CAWSGAPRTSYEQFF. The CDR3 nucleotides read TGTGCCTGGAGTGGGGCCCCCCGAACTTCCTATGAGCAGTTCTTC.

The chain is built from TRBV11-2 and TRBJ2-1, with TRBD2 matching over 8 bases. V shed 6 bases and J 7 bases; nucleotides not matched to a gene: 17. Looked up from germline, CDR1 is SGHAT and CDR2 is FQNNGV. This CDR3 has 17 amino acids. The CDR3 here is CASSPRAAAGGGNEQFF. The DNA of the CDR3 is TGTGCCAGCAGTCCCCGGGCGGCCGCGGGAGGTGGAAATGAGCAGTTCTTC.

This rearrangement joins TRBV6-5 to TRBJ1-5; D remains unclear. V gave up 6 bases and J gave up 4 bases, with 16 bases separating them. Germline-derived CDR1 and CDR2 are MNHEY and SVGAGI. The CDR3 has 15 residues. The CDR3 reads CASRNLGRANQPQHF. The CDR3 DNA sequence: TGTGCCAGCAGAAACCTCGGGAGGGCAAATCAGCCCCAGCATTTT.

This chain uses TRBV5-6 with TRBJ1-2; D gene ambiguous. Trimming removed 0 bases at V and 3 bases at J, with 9 bases between. CDR3 size: 14 residues. CDR1 is SGHDT, CDR2 YYEEEE, per germline. The CDR3 DNA reads TGTGCCAGCAGCTTGGCCAGGACGGACTATGGCTACACCTTC. Encoded protein: CASSLARTDYGYTF.

V usage is TRBV5-1 and J usage is TRBJ2-5; 9 bases fit TRBD1. V lost 3 bases and J lost 5; bases outside the gene matches: 11. This CDR3 has 16 residues. Germline V lookup: CDR1 SGHRS, CDR2 YFSETQ. The CDR3 nucleotides are TGCGCCAGCAGCTCGGCCGGGACAGGGTTTGGGGAGACCCAGTACTTC. Its translation: CASSSAGTGFGETQYF.

This chain links TRBV6-1 with TRBJ1-1, with D perhaps TRBD1 (6 bases). Germline CDR1 and CDR2: MNHNS and SASEGT. The CDR3 has 18 residues. The ends were cut back, 3 bases at V and 0 bases at J, with 20 bases in the middle. CDR3: CASSDRGLATHLNTEAFF. The CDR3 nucleotides are TGTGCCAGCAGTGACAGGGGACTCGCCACACACTTGAACACTGAAGCTTTCTTT.

The rearrangement links TRBV4-3 to TRBJ1-1; 8 nucleotides align to TRBD1. Germline values: CDR1 LGHNA, CDR2 YSLEER. V dropped 3 bases and J dropped 6; count of bases not matched to a gene: 15. The CDR3 runs to 17 residues. The CDR3 is CASSQMKMTGELAEAFF. The DNA of the CDR3 is TGCGCCAGCAGCCAGATGAAAATGACAGGGGAGCTCGCTGAAGCTTTCTTT.

Concerning this clone: Other DNA variants within this sample encode the same CDR3. This rearrangement joins TRBV5-1 to TRBJ2-5; D is uncertain. V lost 7 bases and J 5 bases, leaving 15 bases between the germline ends. Germline CDR1 SGHRS, CDR2 YFSETQ. This CDR3 region has 13 residues. This chain's CDR3 is CASSPRAGETQYF. For the CDR3, the DNA is TGCGCCAGCTCCCCCCGGGCCGGGGAGACCCAGTACTTC.

Of note for this clone: A read error may account for a junction end that differs from germline. The gene calls are TRBV7-2 and TRBJ1-3; D gene ambiguous. The CDR3 spans 16 residues. Per germline, CDR1 SGHTA and CDR2 FQGNSA. CDR3 amino acids: CASSLSGQPPGDTIYF. The CDR3 DNA reads TGTGCCAGCAGCTTATCGGGTCAGCCTCCTGGAGACACCATATATTTT.

The chain uses TRBV5-1 and TRBJ2-7; unclear D gene. The V and J ends lost 0 bases and 3 bases respectively, with 7 bases between them. CDR1 is SGHRS, CDR2 YFSETQ, per germline. The CDR3 length is 13 residues. Here the CDR3 reads CASSLAARYEQYF. DNA of the CDR3: TGCGCCAGCAGCTTGGCCGCTCGCTACGAGCAGTACTTC.

The chain couples TRBV5-1 to TRBJ2-3; no reliable D call. This CDR3 has 13 amino acids. Per germline, CDR1 SGHRS and CDR2 YFSETQ. V lost 4 bases to trimming and J lost 5 bases, with 11 bases between them. CDR3 bases: TGCGCCAGCAGCCCAACGGTGGAAGATACGCAGTATTTT. This encodes CASSPTVEDTQYF.

This rearrangement joins TRBV2 to TRBJ1-5; D possibly corresponds to TRBD1 (6 bases). V dropped 0 bases and J dropped 7 bases, with 19 bases sitting between them. The CDR3 consists of 17 residues. The germline CDR1 and CDR2 sequences are SNHLY and FYNNEI. This chain's CDR3 is CASSEAVLKGGPQPQHF. The CDR3 DNA reads as TGTGCCAGCAGTGAAGCGGTGCTCAAAGGGGGACCCCAGCCCCAGCATTTT.

The V gene is TRBV4-1, the J gene TRBJ1-2, with D perhaps matching TRBD1 (6 bases). The germline V gene encodes CDR1 MGHRA and CDR2 YSYEKL. The CDR3 contains 14 residues. V was cut by 4 bases and J by 7 bases, with 16 bases left in between. CDR3 region: CASSRLGTLGGYTF. CDR3 bases: TGCGCCAGCAGCCGCCTTGGGACATTAGGTGGCTACACCTTC.

The V gene is TRBV9, the J gene TRBJ1-2; D remains ambiguous. Germline lookup yields CDR1 SGDLS and CDR2 YYNGEE. V was shortened by 0 bases and J by 5 bases, with 14 bases between the two germline ends. The CDR3 spans 15 residues. The CDR3: CASSVGVASGYGYTF. The CDR3 nucleotides read TGTGCCAGCAGCGTAGGGGTCGCGTCAGGTTATGGCTACACCTTC.

V is TRBV28 and J is TRBJ2-2; 7 bases align to TRBD1. Germline CDR1 MDHEN, CDR2 SYDVKM. This CDR3 is built from 15 residues. J was trimmed by 5 bases and V by 4 bases; bases with no gene match: 7. CDR3 nucleotide sequence: TGTGCCAGCAGTTCGGGACAGCAAACTACCGGGGAGCTGTTTTTT. It specifies CASSSGQQTTGELFF. Full variable domain (outside the CDR3, taken from reference TRBV28 and TRBJ2-2): DVKVTQSSRYLVKRTGEKVFLECVQDMDHENMFWYRQDPGLGLRLIYFSYDVKMKEKGDIPEGYSVSREKKERFSLILESASTNQTSMYLCASSSGQQTTGELFFGEGSRLTVL.

The chain combines TRBV21-1 with TRBJ1-2; TRBD1, as called in the table, went unchecked against the DNA. TRBV21-1 is labeled a pseudogene. The CDR3 covers 15 residues. The chain's CDR3 is CASSVDRGANYGYTF. The CDR3 nucleotides read TGTGCCAGCAGCGTCGACAGGGGGGCCAACTATGGCTACACCTTC.

J is TRBJ1-5 and V is TRBV19, with 7 bases that match TRBD1. Trimming removed 6 bases from V and 6 bases from J; junction bases left unmatched: 11. Germline V gives CDR1 LNHDA, CDR2 SQIVND (reference sequence). The CDR3 contains 15 residues. CDR3 DNA: TGTGCCAGTAGCCTGGGGACAGCACTGGTTCAGCCCCAGCATTTT. Its protein product is CASSLGTALVQPQHF.

This chain joins TRBV4-2 and TRBJ2-7; D gene uncertain. The CDR3 spans 17 residues. Trimming removed 0 bases from V and 2 bases from J, with 17 bases in between. The germline CDR1 and CDR2 sequences are LGHNA and YNFKEQ. Written as DNA, the CDR3 is TGTGCCAGCAGCCAAGAGTCTGTCCCCACCTATCCCTACGAGCAGTACTTC. Amino acid sequence: CASSQESVPTYPYEQYF.

This clone was observed a few times. The chain recombines TRBV6-5 with TRBJ1-2, with D perhaps TRBD1 (6 bases). Trimming took off 5 bases at V and 0 bases at J, with 13 bases between the two ends. The germline gives CDR1 MNHEY, CDR2 SVGAGI. This CDR3 contains 15 residues. CDR3: CASSPRQEANYGYTF. The CDR3, as DNA: TGTGCCAGCAGTCCTAGACAGGAGGCTAACTATGGCTACACCTTC.

The chain joins TRBV5-6 to TRBJ1-5, with a weak D call TRBD1 (5 bases). CDR3 length equals 15 residues. Germline CDR1 reads SGHDT; CDR2 reads YYEEEE. Deletions cut 4 bases from V and 3 bases from J, with 14 bases between. CDR3 nucleotides: TGTGCCAGCAGCGTTGGGACTGAGCTCAATCAGCCCCAGCATTTT. Amino acid sequence: CASSVGTELNQPQHF.

The chain recombines TRBV7-3 with TRBJ1-5; tentative D call: TRBD1 (5 bases). Per the germline V gene, CDR1 is SGHTA and CDR2 is FQGTGA. The CDR3 has 13 residues. V was clipped by 5 bases and J by 7 bases, with 12 bases between them. The CDR3: CASSDHQGQPQHF. Here the CDR3 DNA reads TGTGCCAGCAGCGACCATCAGGGCCAGCCCCAGCATTTT.

The rearrangement links TRBV10-3 to TRBJ2-7; the D gene could be TRBD1 or TRBD2 (6 bases each). CDR1 is ENHRY and CDR2 is SYGVKD in the germline V gene. The CDR3 contains 15 residues. Trimming pared 4 bases from V and 6 bases from J, leaving 19 bases between. The CDR3 sequence: CAISGDTGVWAEQYF. The CDR3 coding sequence is TGTGCCATCAGTGGGGACACGGGGGTCTGGGCCGAGCAGTACTTC.

The chain has TRBV2 and TRBJ2-2; D not certain. V was trimmed by 2 bases and J by 5 bases, leaving 9 bases between them. CDR3 size: 14 residues. CDR1 and CDR2 (germline): SNHLY, FYNNEI. The CDR3 DNA sequence: TGTGCCAGCAGTGAAAGGGCAGTTACCGGGGAGCTGTTTTTT. Translating gives CASSERAVTGELFF.

The rearrangement uses TRBV28 and TRBJ2-7; a weak D match, TRBD2 (7 bases). This CDR3 is built from 14 residues. Germline CDR1 reads MDHEN; CDR2 reads SYDVKM. V was pared by 6 bases and J by 5 bases, with 17 bases between. As DNA, the CDR3 is TGTGCCAGCAGATGGGGGGGCGCGAGGGACGAGCAGTACTTC. Translation: CASRWGGARDEQYF.

The chain uses TRBV5-1 and TRBJ2-3; no reliable D call. V dropped 1 base and J dropped 5 bases, with 8 bases sitting between them. CDR1 and CDR2 from the germline V gene are SGHRS and YFSETQ. The CDR3 spans 13 residues. CDR3 residues: CASSLIPVDTQYF. The CDR3, as DNA: TGCGCCAGCAGCTTGATACCGGTAGATACGCAGTATTTT.

This clone was detected once. The chain has TRBV27 and TRBJ1-1, with D possibly TRBD1 on 5 matching bases. The germline gives CDR1 MNHEY, CDR2 SMNVEV (reference sequence). The CDR3 has 14 amino acids. Trimming took off 4 bases at V and 5 bases at J, with 14 bases between the two ends. The CDR3 here is CASSSPPGGTEAFF. In nucleotides, the CDR3 is TGTGCCAGCAGTTCCCCGCCGGGGGGTACTGAAGCTTTCTTT.

In DNA, the CDR3 is TGCGCCAGCAGCCAAGCAGACGCTCCCCAGGGCATTCAGTACTTC. It is translated as CASSQADAPQGIQYF. V gene TRBV4-1 combines with J gene TRBJ2-4, with a possible D match to TRBD1 (5 bases). Trimming cost V 1 base and J 9 bases, with 16 bases left between them. The V gene's germline CDR1 is MGHRA and CDR2 YSYEKL. The CDR3 has 15 amino acids.